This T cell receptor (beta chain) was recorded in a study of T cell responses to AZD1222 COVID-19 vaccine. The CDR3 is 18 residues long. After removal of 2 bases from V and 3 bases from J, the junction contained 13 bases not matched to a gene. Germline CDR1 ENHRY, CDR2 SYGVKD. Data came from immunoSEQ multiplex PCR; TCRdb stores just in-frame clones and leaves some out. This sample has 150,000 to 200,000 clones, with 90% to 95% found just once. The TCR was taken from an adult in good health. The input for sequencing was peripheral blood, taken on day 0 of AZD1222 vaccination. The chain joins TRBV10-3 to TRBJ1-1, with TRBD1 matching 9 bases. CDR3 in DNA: TGTGCCATCAGTGAGAGGACAGGGGACCCCGAAAAATACACTGAAGCTTTCTTT. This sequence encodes CAISERTGDPEKYTEAFF.